The 26 T cell receptor beta chains presented below share a single source sample, sequenced in a study of PD-L1 blockade in urothelial cancer. Sequencing used immunoSEQ multiplex PCR; TCRdb keeps in-frame clones, though not all of them. Counted here are 35,000 to 45,000 clones, 81% occurring once; the ten biggest clones make up approximately 2.7%. This material consisted of PBMCs, taken around atezolizumab (anti-PD-L1) treatment. The origin of the receptors is a man aged 70 or older with urothelial cancer.

This rearrangement joins TRBV11-2 to TRBJ2-7; TRBD2 might be the D (6 bases). The V gene's germline CDR1 is SGHAT and CDR2 FQNNGV. CDR3 size: 17 residues. The germline V and J ends were trimmed by 5 bases and 4 bases, with 24 bases remaining between them. CDR3 protein: CASSPAWVGGPLYEQYF. In DNA form, the CDR3 reads TGTGCCAGCAGCCCGGCATGGGTGGGAGGACCTTTATACGAGCAGTACTTC.

This chain connects TRBV5-1 to TRBJ2-2; the match to TRBD2 covers 9 bases. J lost 5 bases, V lost 0 bases, and 5 bases had no gene match. The CDR3 has 16 residues. Germline V CDR1 and CDR2: SGHRS, YFSETQ. The CDR3 region is CASSLAGGRETGELFF. CDR3 DNA sequence: TGCGCCAGCAGCTTGGCTGGCGGGAGGGAAACCGGGGAGCTGTTTTTT.

The gene calls are TRBV7-3 and TRBJ2-1, with a possible D match to TRBD1 (5 bases). Deletions cut 2 bases from V and 9 bases from J, with 5 bases between. This CDR3 is built from 11 residues. Germline V CDR1 and CDR2: SGHTA, FQGTGA. CDR3: CASSLQGEQFF. The CDR3 DNA is TGTGCCAGCAGCTTACAGGGTGAGCAGTTCTTC.

The genes are TRBV21-1 and TRBJ2-7; the table's TRBD1 call for D was not verified on the DNA. TRBV21-1 is an annotated pseudogene. The CDR3 is 15 amino acids. This chain's CDR3 is CASSKAGTGPYEQYF. The DNA of the CDR3 is TGTGCCAGCAGCAAAGCCGGGACAGGGCCATACGAGCAGTACTTC.

V gene TRBV10-3 combines with J gene TRBJ2-7, with D possibly matching TRBD2 (7 bases). The V end was cut by 6 bases, the J end by 3 bases, with 12 bases between. Looked up from germline, CDR1 is ENHRY and CDR2 is SYGVKD. The CDR3 consists of 13 residues. CDR3 residues: CAIRYREGYEQYF. The DNA of the CDR3 is TGTGCCATCAGGTACAGGGAGGGCTACGAGCAGTACTTC.

Comment on this clone: This CDR3 is missing its conserved last phenylalanine or tryptophan, likely due to a read error. The V gene is TRBV5-6, the J gene TRBJ2-7; TRBD1 matches 8 bases. Germline lookup yields CDR1 SGHDT and CDR2 YYEEEE. V lost 4 bases and J lost 6; bases outside the gene matches: 12. CDR3 length equals 15 residues. CDR3 region: CASSQQGQVLSEQYL. The DNA for the CDR3 is TGTGCCAGCAGCCAACAGGGACAGGTCCTAAGCGAGCAGTACCTC.

This chain links TRBV25-1 with TRBJ2-1, with 9 bases matching TRBD1. CDR3 length: 15 residues. V was clipped by 7 bases and J by 6 bases; unmatched bases: 10. Germline CDR1 is MGHDK and CDR2 is SYGVNS. The CDR3 loop is CASTRPGTGTNEQFF. CDR3 bases: TGTGCCAGCACCCGACCGGGGACAGGGACCAATGAGCAGTTCTTC.

The chain recombines TRBV11-1 with TRBJ2-7; TRBD2 aligns across 8 bases. Germline V gene data show CDR1 as SGHAT and CDR2 as FQDESV (reference sequence). The V segment lost 6 bases and the J segment 1 base; nucleotides outside the gene matches: 11. The CDR3 spans 16 residues. The CDR3 sequence: CASRPSGGRESYEQYF. The CDR3 DNA sequence: TGTGCCAGCAGGCCCTCGGGAGGGCGGGAGTCCTACGAGCAGTACTTC.

V and J are TRBV7-9 and TRBJ1-4; no reliable D call. The V end was cut by 1 base, the J end by 8 bases, with 8 bases between. The CDR3 has 13 residues. Germline V gene data show CDR1 as SEHNR and CDR2 as FQNEAQ (reference sequence). The CDR3 region has the DNA TGTGCCAGCAGCTTAGGTCCGGGGGAAAAACTGTTTTTT. This codes for CASSLGPGEKLFF.

V and J are TRBV27 and TRBJ2-2; D not certain. The CDR3 is made up of 18 amino acids. Trimming removed 0 bases at V and 1 base at J, with 15 bases between. Germline V gives CDR1 MNHEY, CDR2 SMNVEV (reference sequence). CDR3 region: CASSLSYPGALNTGELFF. In nucleotides, the CDR3 is TGTGCCAGCAGTTTATCGTACCCAGGCGCTCTGAACACCGGGGAGCTGTTTTTT.

DNA for the CDR3: TGTGCCAGCAGCCCCCGAGAATATGAGCAGTTCTTC. Translation: CASSPREYEQFF. The chain joins TRBV11-2 to TRBJ2-1, with D uncertain. Germline CDR1 is SGHAT and CDR2 is FQNNGV. CDR3 length: 12 residues. V was cut by 5 bases and J by 8 bases, with 10 bases left in between. The full variable domain, its missing parts supplied by reference TRBV11-2 and TRBJ2-1, is EAGVAQSPRYKIIEKRQSVAFWCNPISGHATLYWYQQILGQGPKLLIQFQNNGVVDDSQLPKDRFSAERLKGVDSTLKIQPAKLEDSAVYLCASSPREYEQFFGPGTRLTVL.

This chain connects TRBV4-2 to TRBJ1-2; a weak D match, TRBD1 (5 bases). The V end was cut by 1 base, the J end by 5 bases, with 14 bases between. The CDR3 is 15 amino acids. The germline V gene has CDR1 LGHNA and CDR2 YNFKEQ. The CDR3, as DNA: TGTGCCAGCAGCCAAGGGGCCGGAGGGGAATATGGCTACACCTTC. This encodes CASSQGAGGEYGYTF.

In this sample, this clone turned up a few times. The chain is built from TRBV15 and TRBJ1-2; 7 bases align to TRBD1. The CDR3 has 15 amino acids. V lost 5 bases and J lost 4; bases outside the gene matches: 10. Germline loops: CDR1 LNHNV, CDR2 YYDKDF (reference sequence). This CDR3 is CATSLRRTGIYGYTF. CDR3 nucleotide sequence: TGTGCCACCAGCCTACGACGGACAGGAATCTATGGCTACACCTTC.

V is TRBV5-5 and J is TRBJ1-1, with no clear D. The CDR3 has 12 residues. Germline-derived CDR1 and CDR2 are SGHKS and YYEKEE (reference sequence). V lost 4 bases, J lost 11 bases, and 15 bases lay in between. The CDR3 bases are TGTGCCAGCAGCCCCGACTTCCCAACTGCTTTCTTT. The encoded protein is CASSPDFPTAFF.

The V call is TRBV29-1, the J call TRBJ2-1, with 10 nucleotides matching TRBD2. This CDR3 region has 14 residues. CDR1 and CDR2 (germline): SQVTM, ANQGSEA. V gave up 6 bases and J gave up 4 bases; unmatched junction bases: 6. The CDR3 DNA sequence: TGCAGCGTCGGTAGCGGGAGGAGATACAATGAGCAGTTCTTC. Translating gives CSVGSGRRYNEQFF.

The rearrangement joins TRBV27 to TRBJ2-2; 8 bases map to TRBD1. The CDR3 is made up of 17 amino acids. From germline, CDR1 is MNHEY and CDR2 SMNVEV (reference sequence). J lost 7 bases, V lost 5 bases, and 15 bases had no gene match. The CDR3 nucleotides are TGTGCCAGCAGTGCGTGGACAGGGCGAAAGATCGGCGGGGAGCTGTTTTTT. It yields the protein CASSAWTGRKIGGELFF.

As to this clone: This same CDR3 is encoded by further DNA sequences in the sample. The chain links TRBV5-6 to TRBJ1-2; D remains ambiguous. CDR1 and CDR2 (germline): SGHDT, YYEEEE. This CDR3 spans 15 amino acids. V was trimmed by 0 bases and J by 3 bases, leaving 12 bases between them. The CDR3 reads CASSLAADWYYGYTF. The CDR3 bases are TGTGCCAGCAGCTTGGCCGCGGATTGGTACTATGGCTACACCTTC.

This clone was seen more than once but under ten times. The rearrangement uses TRBV7-2 and TRBJ2-7, with TRBD1 as a possible D gene (6 bases). This CDR3 has 15 residues. Germline V gene sequence: CDR1 SGHTA, CDR2 FQGNSA. V was cut by 4 bases and J by 6 bases, with 19 bases left in between. CDR3 DNA: TGTGCCAGCAGCTACGTGGGGGCAGGGGCCTCCGAGCAGTACTTC. Translated, it gives CASSYVGAGASEQYF.

The gene calls are TRBV7-6 and TRBJ2-3; D is unresolved. There are 14 residues in the CDR3. The V end was cut by 3 bases, the J end by 0 bases, with 7 bases between. Germline V gives CDR1 SGHVS, CDR2 FNYEAQ. This CDR3 is CASSLGLSTDTQYF. CDR3 coding DNA: TGTGCCAGCAGCTTGGGCCTGAGCACAGATACGCAGTATTTT.

J is TRBJ1-4 and V is TRBV12-5; 11 bases agree with TRBD1. This CDR3 spans 13 amino acids. With 9 bases clipped from V and 10 bases from J, the junction kept 7 bases outside the gene matches. Germline CDR1 is LGHNT and CDR2 is FRNRAP. This CDR3 is CASGPGTGGKLFF. The CDR3, as DNA: TGTGCTAGCGGTCCCGGGACAGGGGGAAAACTGTTTTTT.

DNA of the CDR3: TGCGCCAGCAGCTATCAGAAATACAATGAGCAGTTCTTC. Residues: CASSYQKYNEQFF. The chain carries TRBV4-1 and TRBJ2-1; D remains ambiguous. Germline CDR1 is MGHRA and CDR2 is YSYEKL. V was shortened by 5 bases and J by 4 bases, with 9 bases between the two germline ends. The CDR3 has 13 amino acids.

The chain uses TRBV2 and TRBJ1-2; TRBD1 matches at 10 bases. The V segment lost 4 bases and the J segment 3 bases; nucleotides outside the gene matches: 5. The CDR3 has 15 residues. Germline lookup yields CDR1 SNHLY and CDR2 FYNNEI. The CDR3 coding sequence is TGTGCCAGCAGTGCACAGGACAGGGGGGACTATGGCTACACCTTC. This sequence encodes CASSAQDRGDYGYTF.

This chain uses TRBV12-5 with TRBJ1-1; 7 bases fit TRBD1. Per germline, CDR1 LGHNT and CDR2 FRNRAP. Losses at the gene ends were 9 bases for V and 1 base for J; bases not matched to a gene: 5. The CDR3 spans 13 residues. CDR3 protein: CASRGTANTEAFF. CDR3 DNA: TGTGCTAGCCGAGGGACAGCGAACACTGAAGCTTTCTTT.

This chain connects TRBV7-3 to TRBJ2-3; 8 bases map to TRBD2. Looked up from germline, CDR1 is SGHTA and CDR2 is FQGTGA. The CDR3 consists of 16 residues. J gave up 4 bases and V 1 base, and 7 bases lay outside the gene matches. CDR3 DNA sequence: TGTGCCAGCAGCTTAAATCAAGCGGGAGCGGCAGATACGCAGTATTTT. Amino acids: CASSLNQAGAADTQYF. The complete variable domain, with remaining parts taken from reference TRBV7-3 and TRBJ2-3, reads GAGVSQTPSNKVTEKGKYVELRCDPISGHTALYWYRQSLGQGPEFLIYFQGTGAADDSGLPNDRFFAVRPEGSVSTLKIQRTERGDSAVYLCASSLNQAGAADTQYFGPGTRLTVL.

J is TRBJ1-2 and V is TRBV4-3; 7 nucleotides align to TRBD1. V shed 3 bases, J shed 2 bases, and the junction held 3 bases outside the gene matches. Germline loops: CDR1 LGHNA, CDR2 YSLEER. The CDR3 is 14 residues long. The CDR3 region is CASSQTGTNYGYTF. CDR3 coding DNA: TGCGCCAGCAGCCAGACAGGGACGAACTATGGCTACACCTTC.

The chain links TRBV19 to TRBJ2-7; 9 positions match TRBD2. The CDR3 is 17 residues long. V shed 3 bases, J shed 0 bases, and the junction held 9 bases outside the gene matches. CDR1 LNHDA and CDR2 SQIVND come from the germline V gene (reference sequence). CDR3 bases: TGTGCCAGTAGTATCGCTAGCGGGGAAACCCTCTCCTACGAGCAGTACTTC. As protein: CASSIASGETLSYEQYF.